The 10 T cell receptor beta chains below all came from one sample that was sequenced in a study of T cell changes during pregnancy in multiple sclerosis. Method: immunoSEQ multiplex PCR; TCRdb's copy keeps in-frame clones and lacks some. The data hold tens of thousands of clones, with over 90% observed a single time. Source: peripheral blood, taken in the third trimester of pregnancy. All receptors come from a female donor with multiple sclerosis, enrolled in a pregnancy study.

This clone was observed once. V and J are TRBV6-5 and TRBJ1-2; possible D gene TRBD1, 6 bases. CDR3 length: 13 amino acids. Germline V CDR1 and CDR2: MNHEY, SVGAGI. Trimming removed 6 bases from V and 2 bases from J, with 10 bases in between. As DNA, the CDR3 is TGTGCCAGCAGCGCCGGGACAAACTATGGCTACACCTTC. Its protein is CASSAGTNYGYTF.

V is TRBV29-1 and J is TRBJ1-5; D is unclear. There are 12 residues in the CDR3. In germline, CDR1 is SQVTM, CDR2 ANQGSEA. The V end was cut by 4 bases, the J end by 4 bases, with 8 bases between. The CDR3 protein is CSVGGVNQPQHF. The DNA of the CDR3 is TGCAGCGTTGGGGGAGTAAATCAGCCCCAGCATTTT.

This sequence joins TRBV9 and TRBJ2-7; maybe TRBD2 (5 bases). Trimming shortened V by 1 base and J by 3 bases, and 8 bases separated the two germline ends. This CDR3 comprises 13 residues. Germline V CDR1 and CDR2: SGDLS, YYNGEE. The CDR3: CASSVSEGYEQYF. CDR3 bases: TGTGCCAGCAGCGTAAGCGAGGGCTACGAGCAGTACTTC.

The chain joins TRBV28 to TRBJ2-3; TRBD2 aligns across 10 bases. CDR1 and CDR2 (germline): MDHEN, SYDVKM. This CDR3 has 15 residues. J lost 0 bases, V lost 8 bases, and 5 bases had no gene match. The CDR3 nucleotides read TGTGCCAGCTTAGCGGGAGGTACTAGCACAGATACGCAGTATTTT. Encoded protein: CASLAGGTSTDTQYF.

This sequence joins TRBV4-3 and TRBJ2-7; TRBD1 matches 8 bases. Germline V gene lookup returns CDR1 LGHNA and CDR2 YSLEER. The CDR3 is made up of 14 amino acids. V lost 8 bases, J lost 2 bases, and 8 bases stayed unmatched. The CDR3 bases are TGCGCCAGCCCCTCCCGGACAGGGACCTACGAGCAGTACTTC. Amino acid sequence: CASPSRTGTYEQYF.

CDR3 DNA: TGTGCCAGCAGTTACGCGGGCTTCTCCTACGAGCAGTACTTC. Amino acid sequence: CASSYAGFSYEQYF. The chain employs TRBV6-6 and TRBJ2-7; tentatively, D is TRBD2 (5 bases). Per germline, CDR1 MNHNY and CDR2 SVGAGI (reference sequence). V lost 2 bases and J lost 0, with 8 bases in between. The CDR3 is 14 amino acids.

The CDR3 reads CASSPGGYTEAFF. The CDR3 DNA reads as TGTGCCAGCAGCCCGGGGGGGTACACTGAAGCTTTCTTT. This chain links TRBV11-2 with TRBJ1-1, with D maybe TRBD1 (5 bases). CDR1 and CDR2 from the germline V gene are SGHAT and FQNNGV. The CDR3 covers 13 residues. V was trimmed by 5 bases and J by 3 bases, leaving 10 bases between them.

This sequence joins TRBV19 and TRBJ1-1; D is uncertain. This CDR3 spans 11 amino acids. The V end lost 7 bases, the J end lost 6 bases, and 9 bases lay between the germline ends. The V gene's germline CDR1 is LNHDA and CDR2 SQIVND (reference sequence). The CDR3 here is CASTRGPEAFF. The CDR3 DNA sequence: TGTGCCAGTACCCGGGGTCCTGAAGCTTTCTTT. Based on the CDR3 plus reference TRBV19 and TRBJ1-1, the full variable domain is DGGITQSPKYLFRKEGQNVTLSCEQNLNHDAMYWYRQDPGQGLRLIYYSQIVNDFQKGDIAEGYSVSREKKESFPLTVTSAQKNPTAFYLCASTRGPEAFFGQGTRLTVV.

The gene calls are TRBV5-1 and TRBJ2-3; a possible D gene is TRBD2 (6 bases). This CDR3 has 14 amino acids. The V gene's germline CDR1 is SGHRS and CDR2 YFSETQ. The V end lost 4 bases, the J end lost 4 bases, and 13 bases lay between the germline ends. CDR3 protein: CASSPLATADTQYF. The CDR3 bases are TGCGCCAGCAGCCCTCTAGCGACCGCAGATACGCAGTATTTT.

This sequence joins TRBV6-1 and TRBJ1-2, with no clear D. Germline V gives CDR1 MNHNS, CDR2 SASEGT. Trimming left V 10 bases short and J 0 bases short, with 12 bases between. This CDR3 has 13 residues. The CDR3 nucleotides are TGTGCCACCACGGTATCTTCTAACTATGGCTACACCTTC. Translation gives CATTVSSNYGYTF.